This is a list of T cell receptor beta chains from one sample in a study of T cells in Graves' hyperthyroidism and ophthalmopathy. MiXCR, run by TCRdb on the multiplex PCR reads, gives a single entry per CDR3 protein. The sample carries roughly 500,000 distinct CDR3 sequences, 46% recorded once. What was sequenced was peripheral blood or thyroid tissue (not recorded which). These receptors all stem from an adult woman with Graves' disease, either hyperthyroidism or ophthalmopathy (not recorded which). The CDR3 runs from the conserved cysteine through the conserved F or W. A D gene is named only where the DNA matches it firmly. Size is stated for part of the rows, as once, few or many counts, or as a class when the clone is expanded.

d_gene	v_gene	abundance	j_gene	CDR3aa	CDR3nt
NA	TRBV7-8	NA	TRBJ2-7	CASSRTEGSNTGEQYF	TGTGCCAGCAGCCGAACGGAGGGCTCGAACACCGGGGAGCAGTACTTC
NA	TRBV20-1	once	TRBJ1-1	CSAGLAARYGRGSTEAFF	TGCAGTGCTGGACTAGCGGCTAGATACGGCAGGGGAAGCACTGAAGCTTTCTTT
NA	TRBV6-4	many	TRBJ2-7	CASREQNQPYEQYF	TGTGCCAGTCGAGAGCAGAACCAACCCTACGAGCAGTACTTC
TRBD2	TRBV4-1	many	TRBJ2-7	CASSHLRGSSEQYF	TGCGCCAGCAGCCATTTACGCGGGAGTAGCGAGCAGTACTTC
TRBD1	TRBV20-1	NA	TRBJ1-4	CSARQDREKLFF	TGCAGTGCTAGACAGGACAGGGAAAAACTGTTTTTT
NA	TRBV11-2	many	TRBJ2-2	CASSLALGELFF	TGTGCCAGCAGCTTAGCACTCGGGGAGCTGTTTTTT
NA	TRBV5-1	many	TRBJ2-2	CASSLDGSNTGELFF	TGCGCCAGCAGCTTGGATGGCAGCAACACCGGGGAGCTGTTTTTT
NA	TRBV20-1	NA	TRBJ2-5	CSATVPDETQYF	TGCAGTGCTACGGTGCCGGATGAGACCCAGTACTTC
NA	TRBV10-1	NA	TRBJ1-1	CASTSGGKAFF	TGCGCCAGCACTAGCGGAGGTAAAGCTTTCTTT
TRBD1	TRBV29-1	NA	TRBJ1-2	CSVRRDSRSFNYGYTF	TGCAGCGTCCGTAGGGACAGCCGTTCCTTTAACTATGGCTACACCTTC
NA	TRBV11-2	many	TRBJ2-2	CASSPRLGSGELFF	TGTGCCAGCAGCCCGCGACTAGGTTCCGGGGAGCTGTTTTTT
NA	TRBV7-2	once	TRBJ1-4	CASSLGPVDEELFF	TGTGCCAGCAGCTTAGGCCCTGTTGATGAGGAACTGTTTTTT
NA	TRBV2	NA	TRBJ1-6	CASSERGGVRSPLHF	TGTGCCAGCAGTGAACGGGGAGGGGTAAGGTCACCCCTCCACTTT
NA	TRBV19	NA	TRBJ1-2	CASRWTANYGYTF	TGTGCCAGCCGATGGACAGCTAACTATGGCTACACCTTC
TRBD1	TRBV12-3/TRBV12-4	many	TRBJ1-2	CASSLPGGSRGYTF	TGTGCCAGCAGTTTGCCAGGGGGCTCGCGTGGCTACACCTTC
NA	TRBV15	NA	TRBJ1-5	CATSRPAGVGSNQPQHF	TGTGCCACCAGCAGACCCGCAGGGGTGGGTAGCAATCAGCCCCAGCATTTT
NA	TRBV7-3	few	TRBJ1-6	CASSQGFSSPLHF	TGCGCCAGCAGTCAAGGGTTTTCTTCACCCCTCCACTTT
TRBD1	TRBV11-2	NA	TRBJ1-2	CASSKGTVPENGYTF	TGTGCCAGCAGCAAAGGGACAGTTCCTGAGAATGGCTACACCTTC
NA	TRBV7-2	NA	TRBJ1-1	CASSLRSRTMTNTEAFF	TGTGCCAGCAGCTTACGTTCACGGACAATGACGAACACTGAAGCTTTCTTT
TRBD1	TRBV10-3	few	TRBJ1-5	CAIGGTGNSNQPQHF	TGTGCCATCGGCGGGACAGGCAATAGCAATCAGCCCCAGCATTTT
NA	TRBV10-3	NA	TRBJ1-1	CAISDGGKAFF	TGTGCCATCAGTGACGGAGGTAAAGCTTTCTTT
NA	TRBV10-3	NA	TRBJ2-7	CAAAANYEQYF	TGTGCCGCCGCTGCGAACTACGAGCAGTACTTC
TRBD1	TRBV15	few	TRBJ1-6	CATSIQGGLSPLHF	TGTGCCACCAGCATACAGGGGGGCCTATCACCCCTCCACTTT
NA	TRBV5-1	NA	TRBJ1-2	CASSRDRDTVGYGYTF	TGCGCCAGCAGTCGCGACCGGGACACCGTTGGCTATGGCTACACCTTC
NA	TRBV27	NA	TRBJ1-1	CASSLGGGWTEAFF	TGTGCCAGCAGTCTAGGCGGGGGATGGACTGAAGCTTTCTTT
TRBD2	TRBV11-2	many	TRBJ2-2	CASSWVRGRGTGELFF	TGTGCCAGCAGCTGGGTACGCGGGAGGGGAACCGGGGAGCTGTTTTTT
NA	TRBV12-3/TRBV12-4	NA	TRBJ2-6	CASSLLEGSGANVLTF	TGTGCCAGCAGTCTCCTAGAGGGATCTGGGGCCAACGTCCTGACTTTC
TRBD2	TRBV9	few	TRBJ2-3	CASSPSGRAGDTQYF	TGTGCCAGCAGCCCTAGCGGGAGGGCCGGAGATACGCAGTATTTT
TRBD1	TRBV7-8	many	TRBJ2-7	CASSPPGTGGREQYF	TGTGCCAGCAGCCCTCCCGGGACAGGGGGTCGCGAGCAGTACTTC
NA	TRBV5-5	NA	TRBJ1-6	CASALVPNSPLHF	TGTGCCAGCGCCCTGGTTCCCAATTCACCCCTCCACTTT
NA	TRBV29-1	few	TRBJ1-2	CSVDDRFTNYGYTF	TGCAGCGTTGATGACAGGTTTACTAACTATGGCTACACCTTC
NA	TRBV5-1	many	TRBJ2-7	CASRGGQPSYEQYF	TGCGCCAGCAGAGGTGGACAGCCTTCCTACGAGCAGTACTTC
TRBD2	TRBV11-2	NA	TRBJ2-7	CASSLGSSSGLYEQYF	TGTGCCAGCAGCTTAGGGAGTTCTAGCGGCCTCTACGAGCAGTACTTC
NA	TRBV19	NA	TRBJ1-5	CASSAGVNQPQHF	TGTGCCAGTAGTGCAGGGGTCAATCAGCCCCAGCATTTT
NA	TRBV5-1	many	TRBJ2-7	CASGSLFPGEQYF	TGCGCCAGCGGTAGCCTCTTTCCGGGGGAGCAGTACTTC
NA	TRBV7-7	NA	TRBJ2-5	CASSRGLMGEKTQYF	TGTGCTAGCAGCAGGGGACTGATGGGGGAAAAGACCCAGTACTTC
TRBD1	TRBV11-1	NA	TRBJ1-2	CASSLDNTGTGGYGYTF	TGTGCCAGCAGCTTAGATAACACTGGGACAGGGGGCTATGGCTACACCTTC
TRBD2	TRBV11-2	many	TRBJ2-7	CASSLGASGIGYEQYF	TGTGCCAGCAGCTTAGGGGCTAGCGGGATCGGTTACGAGCAGTACTTC
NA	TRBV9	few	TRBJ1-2	CASSPGGTYGYTF	TGTGCCAGCAGCCCGGGGGGAACCTATGGCTACACCTTC
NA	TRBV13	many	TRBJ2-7	CASSSAWAVGQYF	TGTGCCAGCAGCTCCGCCTGGGCCGTCGGGCAGTACTTC
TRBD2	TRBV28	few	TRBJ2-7	CASSLAAWGLAGEREQYF	TGTGCCAGCAGTTTGGCAGCCTGGGGACTAGCGGGAGAGCGGGAGCAGTACTTC
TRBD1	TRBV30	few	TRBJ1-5	CAWSSNRGGQPQHF	TGTGCCTGGAGTTCTAACAGGGGGGGTCAGCCCCAGCATTTT
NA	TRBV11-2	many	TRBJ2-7	CASDEGSYEQYF	TGTGCCAGTGACGAGGGCTCCTACGAGCAGTACTTC
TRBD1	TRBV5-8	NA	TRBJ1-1	CASSLAGGYTEAFF	TGTGCCAGCAGCTTGGCAGGGGGCTACACCGAAGCTTTCTTT
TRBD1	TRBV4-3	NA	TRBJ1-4	CASSEAGTGDPLNEKLFF	TGCGCCAGCAGCGAAGCCGGGACAGGGGACCCTCTTAATGAAAAACTGTTTTTT
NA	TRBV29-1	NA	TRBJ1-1	CSVDRWGKGDTEAFF	TGCAGCGTTGACAGGTGGGGAAAGGGGGACACTGAAGCTTTCTTT
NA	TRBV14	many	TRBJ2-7	CASSQDGWVYEQYF	TGTGCCAGCAGCCAAGATGGATGGGTCTACGAGCAGTACTTC
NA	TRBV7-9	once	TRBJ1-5	CASSLEVLPQHF	TGTGCTAGCAGCTTAGAAGTCTTGCCCCAGCATTTT
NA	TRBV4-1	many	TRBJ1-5	CASSHSKEDRQGPPQHF	TGCGCCAGCAGCCATTCCAAGGAGGACCGTCAGGGTCCGCCCCAGCATTTT
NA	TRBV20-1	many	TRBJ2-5	CSARDWETQYF	TGCAGTGCTAGAGACTGGGAAACCCAGTACTTC
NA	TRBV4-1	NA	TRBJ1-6	CASSHSLTSYNSPLHF	TGCGCCAGCAGCCACTCACTGACCTCCTATAATTCACCCCTCCACTTT
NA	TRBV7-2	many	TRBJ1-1	CASSLVYGGTEAFF	TGTGCCAGCAGCTTAGTTTATGGGGGCACTGAAGCTTTCTTT
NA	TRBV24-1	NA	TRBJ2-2	CATSGSGPGELFF	TGTGCCACCAGTGGGTCGGGTCCGGGAGAGCTGTTTTTT
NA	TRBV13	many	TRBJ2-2	CASSYSTWTGELFF	TGTGCCAGCAGCTATTCTACATGGACCGGGGAGCTGTTTTTT